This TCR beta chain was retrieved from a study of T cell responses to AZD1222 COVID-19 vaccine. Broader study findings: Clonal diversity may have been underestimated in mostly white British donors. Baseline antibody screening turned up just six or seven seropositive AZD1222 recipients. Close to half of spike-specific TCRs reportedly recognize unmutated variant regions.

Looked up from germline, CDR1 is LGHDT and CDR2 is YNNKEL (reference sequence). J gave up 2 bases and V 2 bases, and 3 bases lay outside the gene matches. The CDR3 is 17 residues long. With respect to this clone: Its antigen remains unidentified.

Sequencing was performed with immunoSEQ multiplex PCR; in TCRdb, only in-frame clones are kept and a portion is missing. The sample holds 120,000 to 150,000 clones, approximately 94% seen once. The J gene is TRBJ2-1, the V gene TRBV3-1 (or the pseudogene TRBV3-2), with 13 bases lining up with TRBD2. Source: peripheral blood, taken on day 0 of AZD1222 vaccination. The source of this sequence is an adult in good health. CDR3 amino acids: CASSQKGLAGPYNEQFF. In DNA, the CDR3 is TGTGCCAGCAGCCAAAAGGGACTAGCGGGACCCTACAATGAGCAGTTCTTC.